Sequencing of this T cell receptor beta chain was carried out in a study of OX40 agonist ivuxolimab in advanced cancers. About the research overall: Patients with hepatocellular carcinoma, melanoma, renal cell or head and neck cancer made up the dose-escalation patients. Findings and limits, study-wide: In general, CD8+ T cells held more expanded clones than CD4+ did, on average.

Individuals having autoimmune disease history or systemic immunosuppression were not enrolled. This clone came up a few times. The antigen is undetermined. Profiling relied on immunoSEQ multiplex PCR, and the TCRdb table lists in-frame clones only, not all of them. Of around 90,000 clones in the sample, around 90% were seen once. This TCR was recovered from an adult with an advanced solid tumor such as melanoma, head and neck, liver or kidney cancer. The sequencing used CD4+ or CD8+ T cells sorted from blood, collected in a trial of the OX40 agonist ivuxolimab.

The CDR3 region is CASSRQGDTEAFF. The DNA of the CDR3 is TGTGCCAGCAGCCGACAGGGGGACACTGAAGCTTTCTTT. The chain combines TRBV4-2 with TRBJ1-1; the match to TRBD1 covers 9 bases. The CDR3 loop spans 13 amino acids. Germline CDR1 is LGHNA and CDR2 is YNFKEQ. V dropped 4 bases and J dropped 3; count of bases not matched to a gene: 0.